A single sample is the source of the 27 T cell receptor beta chains below, sequenced in a study of radiotherapy plus CTLA-4 blockade in lung cancer. Sequencing used immunoSEQ multiplex PCR; TCRdb keeps in-frame clones, though not all of them. The sample shows tens of thousands of clones, roughly four fifths of them seen only once. The sample in question was peripheral blood, obtained from a patient treated with radiotherapy plus ipilimumab. These receptor sequences come from a human donor with non-small cell lung cancer who had a complete response to radiotherapy plus ipilimumab.

V is TRBV6-5 and J is TRBJ2-1; TRBD2 agrees at 9 bases. Germline loops: CDR1 MNHEY, CDR2 SVGAGI. CDR3 length: 16 residues. V was clipped by 1 base and J by 9 bases; unmatched bases: 10. In DNA, the CDR3 is TGTGCCAGCAGTTACTATGGGACTAGCAGTTTGTCTGAGCAGTTCTTC. Protein product: CASSYYGTSSLSEQFF.

V usage is TRBV7-9 and J usage is TRBJ1-1; D remains unclear. Per germline, CDR1 SEHNR and CDR2 FQNEAQ (reference sequence). Trimming removed 1 base from V and 1 base from J, with 10 bases in between. The CDR3 is 15 residues long. For the CDR3, the DNA is TGTGCCAGCAGCTTAGTGATTAGAAAGAACACTGAAGCTTTCTTT. Encoded protein: CASSLVIRKNTEAFF.

The chain couples TRBV30 to TRBJ2-3, with 7 bases aligning to TRBD2. The trim removed 2 bases at V and 1 base at J, leaving 3 bases unmatched. The CDR3 has 14 amino acids. CDR1 GTSNPN and CDR2 SVGIG come from the germline V gene (reference sequence). This CDR3 reads CAWSLRGGTDTQYF. Here the CDR3 DNA reads TGTGCCTGGAGTTTACGGGGGGGCACAGATACGCAGTATTTT.

The V gene is TRBV6-4, the J gene TRBJ2-1; TRBD2 matches 11 bases. Germline CDR1 MRHNA, CDR2 SNTAGT. The CDR3 sequence is 15 residues long. Unmatched junction bases numbered 5, after V lost 2 bases and J lost 8 bases. The CDR3 region has the DNA TGTGCCAGCAGTGACCGAACTAGCGGGAGCGATGAGCAGTTCTTC. Encoded protein: CASSDRTSGSDEQFF.

V usage is TRBV19 and J usage is TRBJ1-5, with D possibly matching TRBD1 (6 bases). The CDR3 covers 14 residues. V lost 6 bases, J lost 6 bases, and 15 bases lay in between. CDR1 and CDR2 from the germline V gene are LNHDA and SQIVND (reference sequence). The CDR3 DNA sequence: TGTGCCAGTAGGCGGGGGACAATGGGTCAGCCCCAGCATTTT. Protein sequence: CASRRGTMGQPQHF.

V gene TRBV6-5 combines with J gene TRBJ2-3; D is possibly TRBD2 (6 bases). Trimming removed 6 bases from V and 0 bases from J, with 13 bases in between. Germline V CDR1 and CDR2: MNHEY, SVGAGI. This CDR3 is 15 amino acids long. The CDR3 is CASRRLGSSTDTQYF. The CDR3 DNA reads as TGTGCCAGCAGACGACTAGGTTCTAGCACAGATACGCAGTATTTT.

V is TRBV5-6 and J is TRBJ1-1, with 8 bases aligning to TRBD1. The CDR3 contains 15 residues. Unmatched junction bases numbered 20, after V lost 7 bases and J lost 12 bases. Germline loops: CDR1 SGHDT, CDR2 YYEEEE. The CDR3 bases are TGTGCCAGCGTCGGGTCTCGACAGGGGCAAAAGATAACTTTCTTT. As protein: CASVGSRQGQKITFF.

V is TRBV6-6 and J is TRBJ1-5; no clear D gene. Germline V CDR1 and CDR2: MNHNY, SVGAGI (reference sequence). V was shortened by 7 bases and J by 0 bases, with 4 bases between the two germline ends. The CDR3 totals 12 residues. CDR3 amino acids: CASTLSNQPQHF. Here the CDR3 DNA reads TGTGCCAGCACCCTTAGCAATCAGCCCCAGCATTTT.

CDR3 sequence: CSGPDRGGQYF. The CDR3 nucleotides read TGCAGTGGACCGGACAGGGGAGGACAGTACTTC. The genes are TRBV20-1 and TRBJ2-7; 9 positions agree with TRBD1. This CDR3 comprises 11 residues. The V gene end was trimmed by 7 bases and the J gene end by 10 bases; junction bases not matched to a gene: 8. The germline gives CDR1 DFQATT, CDR2 SNEGSKA (reference sequence).

CDR3 in amino acids: CASSSLINSGEETQYF. The CDR3 DNA reads TGTGCCAGCAGCTCTCTAATTAATAGCGGGGAAGAGACCCAGTACTTC. The chain combines TRBV6-6 with TRBJ2-5; 8 bases map to TRBD2. The trim removed 6 bases at V and 3 bases at J, leaving 12 bases unmatched. The CDR3 totals 16 residues. CDR1 MNHNY and CDR2 SVGAGI come from the germline V gene (reference sequence).

The chain combines TRBV7-9 with TRBJ1-2; D unresolved. Trimming left V 4 bases short and J 0 bases short, with 9 bases between. This CDR3 region has 14 residues. Germline V gives CDR1 SEHNR, CDR2 FQNEAQ (reference sequence). CDR3 sequence reads: CASSSRETNYGYTF. CDR3 sequence (DNA): TGTGCCAGCAGCTCGAGGGAAACTAACTATGGCTACACCTTC.

This chain uses TRBV19 with TRBJ2-5; 7 positions match TRBD1. The V gene end was trimmed by 6 bases and the J gene end by 4 bases; junction bases not matched to a gene: 5. CDR3 length equals 13 residues. Germline V gene sequence: CDR1 LNHDA, CDR2 SQIVND (reference sequence). The CDR3 DNA follows: TGTGCCAGTAGAGATAGGACAGGAGAGACCCAGTACTTC. Translation: CASRDRTGETQYF.

The chain joins TRBV7-2 to TRBJ1-5; weak D call: TRBD1 (5 bases). CDR3 length equals 14 residues. The germline V gene encodes CDR1 SGHTA and CDR2 FQGNSA. The V gene lost 3 bases and the J gene lost 0 bases, with 6 bases spanning the gap. CDR3 amino acids: CASSLTDSNQPQHF. The DNA for the CDR3 is TGTGCCAGCAGCTTGACAGATAGCAATCAGCCCCAGCATTTT.

The chain employs TRBV4-1 and TRBJ1-2; no clear D. Germline CDR1 is MGHRA and CDR2 is YSYEKL. V lost 0 bases to trimming and J lost 4 bases, with 9 bases between them. The CDR3 has 14 amino acids. CDR3 coding DNA: TGCGCCAGCAGCCAAGATCTGGCAGGCTATGGCTACACCTTC. Translation: CASSQDLAGYGYTF.

The sample holds one count of this clone. This chain connects TRBV5-6 to TRBJ1-1; 11 bases map to TRBD1. V gave up 4 bases and J gave up 4 bases; unmatched junction bases: 9. The CDR3 totals 16 residues. The germline V gene has CDR1 SGHDT and CDR2 YYEEEE. CDR3 loop: CASSTLGQGASTEAFF. Here the CDR3 DNA reads TGTGCCAGCAGCACATTAGGACAGGGGGCGTCCACTGAAGCTTTCTTT.

The V call is TRBV5-4, the J call TRBJ2-7; 8 bases are shared with TRBD1. Trimming cost V 6 bases and J 5 bases; bases outside gene matches: 16. From germline, CDR1 is SGHNT and CDR2 YYREEE (reference sequence). There are 16 residues in the CDR3. The CDR3 DNA is TGTGCCAGCACCCGTGGGGGTAGGCAGGGGGCGGACGAGCAGTACTTC. Translating gives CASTRGGRQGADEQYF.

This rearrangement joins TRBV6-4 to TRBJ2-1; no definite D call. In germline, CDR1 is MRHNA, CDR2 SNTAGT. The CDR3 has 15 residues. V was trimmed by 2 bases and J by 0 bases, leaving 8 bases between them. The CDR3 DNA reads as TGTGCCAGCAGTGACGGGCTGAGCTCCTACAATGAGCAGTTCTTC. This sequence encodes CASSDGLSSYNEQFF.

This chain uses TRBV27 with TRBJ1-6; D is undetermined. CDR3 length equals 14 residues. Germline assignment: CDR1 MNHEY and CDR2 SMNVEV (reference sequence). Trimming took 3 bases from V and 9 from J, leaving 12 bases between them. In nucleotides, the CDR3 is TGTGCCAGCAGTTTGCCATATGGAGGTTCACCCCTCCACTTT. The encoded protein is CASSLPYGGSPLHF.

The chain is built from TRBV7-2 and TRBJ2-5; D ambiguous. The CDR3 loop spans 15 amino acids. V gave up 6 bases and J gave up 7 bases, with 21 bases separating them. Germline loops: CDR1 SGHTA, CDR2 FQGNSA. CDR3 in DNA: TGTGCCAGCAGGAATAGCCGCTGGTGTCGACGGACCCAGTACTTC. This gives the protein CASRNSRWCRRTQYF.

The chain links TRBV7-9 to TRBJ2-2, with a tentative D call TRBD1 (5 bases). This CDR3 has 15 residues. CDR1 and CDR2 from the germline V gene are SEHNR and FQNEAQ (reference sequence). Trimming removed 2 bases at V and 5 bases at J, with 12 bases between. The CDR3 sequence is CASSLQGLGTGELFF. The CDR3 DNA reads TGTGCCAGCAGCTTACAGGGATTAGGGACCGGGGAGCTGTTTTTT. The full variable domain, with the rest looked up from reference TRBV7-9 and TRBJ2-2, is DTGVSQNPRHKITKRGQNVTFRCDPISEHNRLYWYRQTLGQGPEFLTYFQNEAQLEKSRLLSDRFSAERPKGSFSTLEIQRTEQGDSAMYLCASSLQGLGTGELFFGEGSRLTVL.

This chain uses TRBV11-2 with TRBJ2-3, with D possibly TRBD2 on 5 matching bases. The length of the CDR3 is 12 residues. Germline CDR1 reads SGHAT; CDR2 reads FQNNGV. V was cut by 6 bases and J by 2 bases, with 6 bases left in between. The CDR3 protein is CASRDFTDTQYF. Written as DNA, the CDR3 is TGTGCCAGCAGGGACTTCACAGATACGCAGTATTTT.

The V gene is TRBV19, the J gene TRBJ2-7; tentative D call: TRBD1 (6 bases). Trimming left V 6 bases short and J 2 bases short, with 8 bases between. Germline CDR1 reads LNHDA; CDR2 reads SQIVND (reference sequence). This CDR3 comprises 12 residues. The CDR3 nucleotides are TGTGCCAGTAGGGACAGAACCTACGAGCAGTACTTC. It translates to CASRDRTYEQYF.

A single count supports this clone. The rearrangement links TRBV4-1 to TRBJ2-3, with TRBD1 matching over 7 bases. CDR3 length: 15 residues. V lost 1 base and J lost 2; bases outside the gene matches: 3. Germline V gene lookup returns CDR1 MGHRA and CDR2 YSYEKL. The CDR3 region is CASSQGRGPTDTQYF. As DNA, the CDR3 is TGCGCCAGCAGCCAAGGAAGGGGGCCCACAGATACGCAGTATTTT.

The J gene is TRBJ2-5, the V gene TRBV7-3; maybe TRBD2 (5 bases). The last part of the DNA fits TRBJ2-7 better; the J call may be wrong. Looked up from germline, CDR1 is SGHTA and CDR2 is FQGTGA. CDR3 length: 13 residues. CDR3 DNA: TGTGCCAGCAGCGCGAGCGGTTACTACGAGCAGTACTTC. Translated: CASSASGYYEQYF.

This rearrangement joins TRBV18 to TRBJ1-5; D is unclear. The CDR3 is 15 amino acids. The germline V gene has CDR1 KGHSH and CDR2 LQKENI. The V end was cut by 0 bases, the J end by 2 bases, with 8 bases between. CDR3: CASSPPARGNQPQHF. DNA for the CDR3: TGTGCCAGCTCACCACCGGCCCGGGGCAATCAGCCCCAGCATTTT. The complete variable domain, with remaining parts taken from reference TRBV18 and TRBJ1-5, reads NAGVMQNPRHLVRRRGQEARLRCSPMKGHSHVYWYRQLPEEGLKFMVYLQKENIIDESGMPKERFSAEFPKEGPSILRIQQVVRGDSAAYFCASSPPARGNQPQHFGDGTRLSIL.

This chain uses TRBV6-5 with TRBJ1-2; D unresolved. Germline CDR1 is MNHEY and CDR2 is SVGAGI. The V end was cut by 4 bases, the J end by 4 bases, with 10 bases between. This CDR3 has 13 amino acids. The CDR3 DNA reads TGTGCCAGCAGTTCGTACACCTCCTATGGCTACACCTTC. Translation: CASSSYTSYGYTF.

The gene calls are TRBV9 and TRBJ2-7; D gene ambiguous. Germline V gene sequence: CDR1 SGDLS, CDR2 YYNGEE. The CDR3 has 13 residues. Trimming took off 3 bases at V and 6 bases at J, with 13 bases between the two ends. The CDR3 is CASSAVPFAEQYF. CDR3 bases: TGTGCCAGCAGCGCAGTCCCGTTTGCCGAGCAGTACTTC.